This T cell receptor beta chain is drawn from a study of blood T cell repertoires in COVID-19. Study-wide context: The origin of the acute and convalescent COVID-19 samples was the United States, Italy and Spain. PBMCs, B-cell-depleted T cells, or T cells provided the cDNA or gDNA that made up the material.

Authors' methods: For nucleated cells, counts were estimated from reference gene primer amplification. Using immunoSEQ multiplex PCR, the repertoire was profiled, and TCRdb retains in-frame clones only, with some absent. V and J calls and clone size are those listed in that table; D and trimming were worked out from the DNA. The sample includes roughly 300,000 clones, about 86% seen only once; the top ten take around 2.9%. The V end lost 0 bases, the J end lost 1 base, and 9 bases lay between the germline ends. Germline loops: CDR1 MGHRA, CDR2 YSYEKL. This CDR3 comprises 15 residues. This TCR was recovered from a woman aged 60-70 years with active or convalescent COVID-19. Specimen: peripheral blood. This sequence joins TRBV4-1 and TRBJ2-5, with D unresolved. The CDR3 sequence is CASSQDLVLQETQYF. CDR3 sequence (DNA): TGCGCCAGCAGCCAAGATCTAGTTCTCCAAGAGACCCAGTACTTC.